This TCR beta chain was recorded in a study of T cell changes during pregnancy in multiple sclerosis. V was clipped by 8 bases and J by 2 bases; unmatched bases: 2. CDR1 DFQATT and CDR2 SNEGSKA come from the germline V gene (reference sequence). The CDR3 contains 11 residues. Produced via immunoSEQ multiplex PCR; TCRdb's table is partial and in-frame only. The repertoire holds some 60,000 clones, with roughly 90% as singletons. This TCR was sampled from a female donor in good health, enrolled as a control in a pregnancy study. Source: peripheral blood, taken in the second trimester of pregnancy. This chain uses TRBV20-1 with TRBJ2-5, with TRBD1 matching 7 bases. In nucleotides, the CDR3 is TGCAGTATACAGGGGCAAGAGACCCAGTACTTC. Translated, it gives CSIQGQETQYF.